This T cell receptor (beta chain) was sequenced for a study of T cell changes during pregnancy in multiple sclerosis. Per the germline V gene, CDR1 is MGHDK and CDR2 is SYGVNS. V shed 4 bases and J shed 1 base, with 14 bases lying between them. This CDR3 is built from 16 residues. Sequencing was performed with immunoSEQ multiplex PCR; in TCRdb, only in-frame clones are kept and a portion is missing. The sample has around 57,000 clones; 92% are singletons. The rearrangement links TRBV25-1 to TRBJ2-1; D may be TRBD1 (6 bases). The sequence was obtained from a female donor in good health, enrolled as a control in a pregnancy study. This specimen was CD4+ T cells from peripheral blood mononuclear cells, taken after pregnancy. CDR3: CASSALGGSSYNEQFF. Written as DNA, the CDR3 is TGTGCCAGCAGTGCTCTTGGGGGCAGTTCCTACAATGAGCAGTTCTTC.